These T cell receptor beta chains were read from a single sample in a study of OX40 agonist ivuxolimab in advanced cancers. TCRdb's copy holds only in-frame clones and misses some; the assay was immunoSEQ multiplex PCR. The sample lists tens of thousands of clones, more than 85% seen once, with more than 5.5% in the top ten. Material: CD4+ or CD8+ T cells sorted from blood, obtained in a trial of the OX40 agonist ivuxolimab. The source of these receptors is an adult with an advanced solid tumor such as melanoma, head and neck, liver or kidney cancer. The CDR3 runs from the conserved cysteine through the conserved F or W. Fields, in order: J gene, D gene, V gene, clone size, CDR3 protein, CDR3 DNA. The D gene is left open where the match is weak. Not all rows give a size; the values are once, few, many and, for expanded clones, a class.

>TRBJ1-1|.|TRBV30|few
CAWTGKANTEAFF
TGTGCCTGGACAGGGAAGGCGAACACTGAAGCTTTCTTT
>TRBJ2-7|.|TRBV30|.
CAWSPSAYEQYF
TGTGCCTGGAGTCCGTCAGCCTACGAGCAGTACTTC
>TRBJ2-7|TRBD1|TRBV5-6|.
CASSMGQMGYEQYF
TGTGCCAGCAGCATGGGACAGATGGGGTACGAGCAGTACTTC
>TRBJ1-3|TRBD1|TRBV29-1|.
CSPWTGPSSGNTIYF
TGCAGCCCATGGACAGGACCCAGCTCTGGAAACACCATATATTTT
>TRBJ1-3|.|TRBV5-1|.
CASSSGSRVDTIYF
TGCGCCAGCAGCTCGGGGTCTCGTGTGGACACCATATATTTT
>TRBJ2-2|TRBD2|TRBV30|once
CAWSHLGLASGELFF
TGTGCCTGGAGCCATTTGGGACTAGCGAGCGGGGAGCTGTTTTTT
>TRBJ1-4|.|TRBV4-1|.
CASSQGRPLGYEKLFF
TGCGCCAGCAGCCAGGGCAGGCCTCTGGGATATGAAAAACTGTTTTTT
>TRBJ1-1|.|TRBV6-6|.
CASSYVVNTEAFF
TGTGCCAGCAGTTATGTAGTGAACACTGAAGCTTTCTTT
>TRBJ2-5|.|TRBV5-1|.
CASTLRGRDSEQYF
TGCGCCAGCACCCTAAGGGGGAGGGATTCTGAGCAGTACTTC
>TRBJ2-5|.|TRBV5-1|.
CASSLAGPTQETQYF
TGCGCCAGCAGCTTGGCCGGGCCAACCCAAGAGACCCAGTACTTC
>TRBJ1-2|.|TRBV7-2|.
CASSSSLADDTF
TGTGCCAGCAGCTCCTCCTTGGCAGACGACACCTTC
>TRBJ2-2|.|TRBV6-1|.
CASSGDSFTGRELFF
TGTGCCAGCAGTGGGGACTCTTTCACCGGGAGGGAGCTGTTTTTT
>TRBJ2-7|.|TRBV5-1|.
CASSLGGTGEQYF
TGCGCCAGCAGCCTAGGGGGGACGGGCGAGCAGTACTTC
>TRBJ2-7|.|TRBV6-1|.
CASILDRGPYEQYF
TGTGCCAGCATCTTGGACCGGGGTCCCTACGAGCAGTACTTC
>TRBJ1-3|TRBD1|TRBV29-1|few
CSAKLRGQFIYF
TGCAGCGCCAAACTCAGGGGGCAGTTCATATATTTT
>TRBJ1-2|.|TRBV5-1|once
CASSPTAGNGYTF
TGCGCCAGCAGCCCCACGGCGGGCAATGGCTACACCTTC
>TRBJ2-5|TRBD2|TRBV27|.
CATRLAGVETQYF
TGTGCCACCAGACTAGCGGGAGTAGAGACCCAGTACTTC
>TRBJ2-7|.|TRBV5-5|.
CASSLKPTGEQYF
TGTGCCAGCAGCTTAAAACCAACGGGCGAGCAGTACTTC
>TRBJ2-1|TRBD2|TRBV7-2|.
CASSSKREGPRWAHEQFF
TGTGCCAGCAGCTCCAAGCGGGAGGGCCCGCGGTGGGCTCATGAGCAGTTCTTC
>TRBJ1-2|.|TRBV28|.
CASLGGRYGYTF
TGTGCCAGCCTCGGCGGTAGGTATGGCTACACCTTC
>TRBJ1-5|TRBD1|TRBV7-8|.
CASSLTTGASNQPQHF
TGTGCCAGCAGCTTGACGACAGGGGCGAGCAATCAGCCCCAGCATTTT
>TRBJ2-6|.|TRBV6-1|.
CASSASSGANVLTF
TGTGCCAGCAGTGCTTCCTCTGGGGCCAACGTCCTGACTTTC
>TRBJ2-7|TRBD2|TRBV5-1|.
CASSTGLAETYEQYF
TGCGCCAGCAGCACCGGACTAGCGGAGACCTACGAGCAGTACTTC
>TRBJ2-7|.|TRBV7-9|.
CASSLELFSGDHEQYF
TGTGCCAGCAGCTTGGAGCTTTTCTCGGGGGACCACGAGCAGTACTTC